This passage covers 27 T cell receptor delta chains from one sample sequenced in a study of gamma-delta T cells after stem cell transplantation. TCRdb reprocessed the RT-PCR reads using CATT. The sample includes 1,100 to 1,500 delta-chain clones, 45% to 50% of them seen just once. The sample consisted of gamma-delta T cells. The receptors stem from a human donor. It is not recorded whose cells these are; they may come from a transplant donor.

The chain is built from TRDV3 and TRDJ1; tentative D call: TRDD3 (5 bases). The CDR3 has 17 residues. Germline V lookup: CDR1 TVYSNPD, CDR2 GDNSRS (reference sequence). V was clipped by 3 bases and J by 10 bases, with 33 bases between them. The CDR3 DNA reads TGTGCCTTCCCAGGCCTGGGTGGACGTGAGGACGAAGACGTACTCATCTTT. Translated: CAFPGLGGREDEDVLIF. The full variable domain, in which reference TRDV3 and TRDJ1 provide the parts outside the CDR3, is CDKVTQSSPDQTVASGSEVVLLCTYDTVYSNPDLFWYRIRPDYSFQFVFYGDNSRSEGADFTQGRFSVKHILTQKAFHLVISPVRTEDSATYYCAFPGLGGREDEDVLIFGKGTRVTVEP.

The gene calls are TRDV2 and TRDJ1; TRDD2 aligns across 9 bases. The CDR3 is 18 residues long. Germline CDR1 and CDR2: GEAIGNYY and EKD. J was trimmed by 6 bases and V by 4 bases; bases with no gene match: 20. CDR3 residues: CACDSAFLRGHEGNKLIF. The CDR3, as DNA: TGTGCCTGTGATTCAGCCTTCCTACGGGGGCACGAGGGTAATAAACTCATCTTT.

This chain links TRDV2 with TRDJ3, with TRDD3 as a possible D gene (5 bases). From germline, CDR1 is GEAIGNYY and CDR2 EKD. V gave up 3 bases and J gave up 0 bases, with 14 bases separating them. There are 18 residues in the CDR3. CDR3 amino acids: CACDGTGPGSWDTRQMFF. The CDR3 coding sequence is TGTGCCTGTGACGGTACTGGCCCGGGCTCCTGGGACACCCGACAGATGTTTTTC.

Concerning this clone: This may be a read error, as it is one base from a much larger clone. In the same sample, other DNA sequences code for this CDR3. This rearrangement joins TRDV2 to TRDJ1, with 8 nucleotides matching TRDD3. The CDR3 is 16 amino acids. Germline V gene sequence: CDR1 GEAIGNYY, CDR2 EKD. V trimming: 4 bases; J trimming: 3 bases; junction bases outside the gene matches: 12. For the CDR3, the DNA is TGTGCCTGTGAATTACTGGGGGCCACGGGGCCCGATAAACTCATCTTT. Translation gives CACELLGATGPDKLIF.

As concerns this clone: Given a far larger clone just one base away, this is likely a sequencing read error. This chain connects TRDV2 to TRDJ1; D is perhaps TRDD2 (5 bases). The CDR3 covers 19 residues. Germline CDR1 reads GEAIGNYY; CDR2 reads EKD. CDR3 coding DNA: TGTGCCTTTGACACCGTTCGTTACCCTACTTTGGAGTACACCGATAAACTCATCTTT. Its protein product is CAFDTVRYPTLEYTDKLIF.

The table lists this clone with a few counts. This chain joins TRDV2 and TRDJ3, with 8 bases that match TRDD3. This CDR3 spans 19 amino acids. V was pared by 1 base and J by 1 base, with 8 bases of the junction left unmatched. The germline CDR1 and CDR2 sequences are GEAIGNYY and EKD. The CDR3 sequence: CACDTAGGYISWDTRQMFF. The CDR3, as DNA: TGTGCCTGTGACACGGCCGGGGGATATATTTCCTGGGACACCCGACAGATGTTTTTC.

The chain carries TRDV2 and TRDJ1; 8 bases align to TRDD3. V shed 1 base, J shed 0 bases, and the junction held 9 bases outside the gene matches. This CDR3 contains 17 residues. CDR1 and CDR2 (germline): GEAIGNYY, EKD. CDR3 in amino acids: CACDTLLGGPYTDKLIF. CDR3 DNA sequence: TGTGCCTGTGACACTTTACTGGGGGGCCCGTACACCGATAAACTCATCTTT.

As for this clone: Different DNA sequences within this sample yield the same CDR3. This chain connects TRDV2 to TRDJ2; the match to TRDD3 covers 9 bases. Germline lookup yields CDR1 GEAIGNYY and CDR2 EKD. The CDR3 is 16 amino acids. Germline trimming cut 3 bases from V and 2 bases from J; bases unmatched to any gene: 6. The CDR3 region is CACDPLLGDLTAQLFF. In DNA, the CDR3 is TGTGCCTGTGACCCCTTACTGGGGGACTTGACAGCACAACTCTTCTTT.

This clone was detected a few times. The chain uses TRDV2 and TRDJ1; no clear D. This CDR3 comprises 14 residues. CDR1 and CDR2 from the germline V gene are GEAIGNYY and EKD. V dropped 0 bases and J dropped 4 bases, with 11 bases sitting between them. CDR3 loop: CACDTLRVRDKLIF. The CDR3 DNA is TGTGCCTGTGACACCTTACGGGTACGCGATAAACTCATCTTT.

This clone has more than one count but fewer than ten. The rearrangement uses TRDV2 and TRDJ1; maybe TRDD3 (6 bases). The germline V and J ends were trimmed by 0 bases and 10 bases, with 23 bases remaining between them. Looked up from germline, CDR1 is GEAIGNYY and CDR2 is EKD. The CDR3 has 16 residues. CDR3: CACDTVGGPHTGGLIF. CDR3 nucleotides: TGTGCCTGTGACACCGTAGGGGGACCACACACGGGCGGACTCATCTTT.

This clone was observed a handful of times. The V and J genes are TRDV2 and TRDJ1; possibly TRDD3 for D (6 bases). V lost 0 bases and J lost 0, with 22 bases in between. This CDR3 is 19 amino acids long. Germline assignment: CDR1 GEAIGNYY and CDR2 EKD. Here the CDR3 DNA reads TGTGCCTGTGACACCGTTGGCACTGGGATAACACTTGACACCGATAAACTCATCTTT. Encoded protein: CACDTVGTGITLDTDKLIF.

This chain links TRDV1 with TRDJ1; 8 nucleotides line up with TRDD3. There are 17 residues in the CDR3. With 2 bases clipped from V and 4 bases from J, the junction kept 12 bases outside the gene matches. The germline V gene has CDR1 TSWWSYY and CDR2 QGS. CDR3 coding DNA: TGTGCTCTTGGGGAAGGGCGAGGTACTGGGGGGCACGATAAACTCATCTTT. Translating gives CALGEGRGTGGHDKLIF.

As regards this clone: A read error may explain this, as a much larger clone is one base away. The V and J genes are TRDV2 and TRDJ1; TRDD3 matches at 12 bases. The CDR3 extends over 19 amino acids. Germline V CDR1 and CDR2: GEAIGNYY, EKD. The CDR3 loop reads CACDTLSGGYAGQADRLIF. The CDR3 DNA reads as TGTGCCTGTGACACGCTTTCTGGGGGATACGCAGGCCAGGCCGATAGACTCATCTTT.

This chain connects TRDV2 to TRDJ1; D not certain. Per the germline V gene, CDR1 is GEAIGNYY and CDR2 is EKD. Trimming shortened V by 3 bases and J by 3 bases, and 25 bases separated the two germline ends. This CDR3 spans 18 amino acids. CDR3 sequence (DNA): TGTGCCTGTGACCCGCTCACCCACCGTCACCTCGGCCCCGATAAACTCATCTTT. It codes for CACDPLTHRHLGPDKLIF.

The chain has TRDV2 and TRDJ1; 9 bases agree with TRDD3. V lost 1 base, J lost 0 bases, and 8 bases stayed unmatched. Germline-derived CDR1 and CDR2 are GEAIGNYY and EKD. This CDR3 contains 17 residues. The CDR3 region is CACDTITGGAYTDKLIF. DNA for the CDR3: TGTGCCTGTGACACTATTACTGGGGGAGCGTACACCGATAAACTCATCTTT.

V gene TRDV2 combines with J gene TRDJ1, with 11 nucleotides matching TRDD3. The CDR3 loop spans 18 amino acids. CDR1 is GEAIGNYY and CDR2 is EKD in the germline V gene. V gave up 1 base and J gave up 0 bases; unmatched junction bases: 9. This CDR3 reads CACDTMWGIRSYTDKLIF. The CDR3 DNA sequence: TGTGCCTGTGACACTATGTGGGGGATACGCTCGTACACCGATAAACTCATCTTT.

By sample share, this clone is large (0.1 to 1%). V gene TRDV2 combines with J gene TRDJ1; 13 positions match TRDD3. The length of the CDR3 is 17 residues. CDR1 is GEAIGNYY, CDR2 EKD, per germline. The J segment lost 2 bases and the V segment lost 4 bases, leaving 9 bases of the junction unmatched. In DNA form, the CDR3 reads TGTGCCTGTGATTCTGTACTGGGGGATACGGGGACCGATAAACTCATCTTT. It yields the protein CACDSVLGDTGTDKLIF.

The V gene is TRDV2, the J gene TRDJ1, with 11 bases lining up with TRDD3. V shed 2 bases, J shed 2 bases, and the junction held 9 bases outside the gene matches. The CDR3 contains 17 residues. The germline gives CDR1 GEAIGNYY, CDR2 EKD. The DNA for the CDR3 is TGTGCCTGTGACAGTCTCTCTGGGGGATACTCAACCGATAAACTCATCTTT. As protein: CACDSLSGGYSTDKLIF.

The CDR3 loop reads CACDTLSKAYTDKLIF. CDR3 DNA sequence: TGTGCCTGTGACACCCTGAGTAAAGCGTACACCGATAAACTCATCTTT. The rearrangement uses TRDV2 and TRDJ1; D gene ambiguous. V lost 0 bases and J lost 0, with 13 bases in between. The CDR3 totals 16 residues. Germline CDR1 reads GEAIGNYY; CDR2 reads EKD.

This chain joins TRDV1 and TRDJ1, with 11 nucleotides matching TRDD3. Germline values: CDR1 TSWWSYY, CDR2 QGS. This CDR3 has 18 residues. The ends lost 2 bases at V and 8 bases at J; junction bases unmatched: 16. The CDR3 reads CALGETGYWGITQIKLIF. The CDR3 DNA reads TGTGCTCTTGGGGAAACGGGGTACTGGGGGATAACCCAGATCAAACTCATCTTT.

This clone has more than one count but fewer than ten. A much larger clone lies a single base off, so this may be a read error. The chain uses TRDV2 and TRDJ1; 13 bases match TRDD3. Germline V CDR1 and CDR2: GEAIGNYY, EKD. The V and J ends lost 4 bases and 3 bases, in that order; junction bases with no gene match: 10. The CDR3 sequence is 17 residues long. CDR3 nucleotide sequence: TGTGCCTGTGATTCTGTACTGGGGGATACGGGGGCCGATAAACTCATCTTT. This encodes CACDSVLGDTGADKLIF.

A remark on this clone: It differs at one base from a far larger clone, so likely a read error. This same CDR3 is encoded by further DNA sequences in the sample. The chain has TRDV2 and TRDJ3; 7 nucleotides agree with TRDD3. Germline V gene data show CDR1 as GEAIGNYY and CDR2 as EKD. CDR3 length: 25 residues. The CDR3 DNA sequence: TGCGCCTGTGACACCGTGAGTGGATGGGGGACCCCGCTTCGTTTATCGTCCTGGGACACCCGACAGATGTTTTTC. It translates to CACDTVSGWGTPLRLSSWDTRQMFF.

Here the CDR3 DNA reads TGTGCCTGTGACACCGTGGTTCCGGGGGTAGAGAGGACGCTCATCTTT. This translates into CACDTVVPGVERTLIF. This chain joins TRDV2 and TRDJ1; maybe TRDD3 (5 bases). Deletions cut 0 bases from V and 11 bases from J, with 24 bases between. Germline CDR1 is GEAIGNYY and CDR2 is EKD. The CDR3 runs 16 residues.

This CDR3 reads CALGERPYWGISHLTLTAQLFF. CDR3 bases: TGTGCTCTTGGGGAACGGCCCTACTGGGGGATTAGTCACCTTACTTTGACAGCACAACTCTTCTTT. The rearrangement uses TRDV1 and TRDJ2; 10 bases match TRDD3. With V trimmed by 1 base and J by 0 bases, 17 bases remained unmatched. The germline gives CDR1 TSWWSYY, CDR2 QGS. The CDR3 has 22 residues.

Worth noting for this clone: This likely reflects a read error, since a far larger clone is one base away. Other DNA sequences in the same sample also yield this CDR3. The CDR3 coding sequence is TGTGCCTTTGAGACCCCTATATCCCACGCCGATAAACTTATCTTT. Translating it yields CAFETPISHADKLIF. This chain links TRDV3 with TRDJ1; D is undetermined. This CDR3 region has 15 residues. Germline assignment: CDR1 TVYSNPD and CDR2 GDNSRS (reference sequence). Complete variable domain (other parts from reference TRDV3 and TRDJ1): CDKVTQSSPDQTVASGSEVVLLCTYDTVYSNPDLFWYRIRPDYSFQFVFYGDNSRSEGADFTQGRFSVKHILTQKAFHLVISPVRTEDSATYYCAFETPISHADKLIFGKGTRVTVEP.

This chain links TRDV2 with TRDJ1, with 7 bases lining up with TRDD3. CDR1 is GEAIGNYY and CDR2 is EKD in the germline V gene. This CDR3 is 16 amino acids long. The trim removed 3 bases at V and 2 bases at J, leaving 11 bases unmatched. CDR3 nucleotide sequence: TGTGCCTGTGACCGTTTGGGGGAACGGGAGACCGATAAACTCATCTTT. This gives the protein CACDRLGERETDKLIF.

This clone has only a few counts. The CDR3 protein is CACVGLEGYTDKLIF. For the CDR3, the DNA is TGTGCCTGTGTGGGACTAGAGGGGTACACCGATAAACTCATCTTT. This chain links TRDV2 with TRDJ1; D is uncertain. CDR1 is GEAIGNYY, CDR2 EKD, per germline. The length of the CDR3 is 15 residues. Trimming removed 5 bases at V and 0 bases at J, with 15 bases between.